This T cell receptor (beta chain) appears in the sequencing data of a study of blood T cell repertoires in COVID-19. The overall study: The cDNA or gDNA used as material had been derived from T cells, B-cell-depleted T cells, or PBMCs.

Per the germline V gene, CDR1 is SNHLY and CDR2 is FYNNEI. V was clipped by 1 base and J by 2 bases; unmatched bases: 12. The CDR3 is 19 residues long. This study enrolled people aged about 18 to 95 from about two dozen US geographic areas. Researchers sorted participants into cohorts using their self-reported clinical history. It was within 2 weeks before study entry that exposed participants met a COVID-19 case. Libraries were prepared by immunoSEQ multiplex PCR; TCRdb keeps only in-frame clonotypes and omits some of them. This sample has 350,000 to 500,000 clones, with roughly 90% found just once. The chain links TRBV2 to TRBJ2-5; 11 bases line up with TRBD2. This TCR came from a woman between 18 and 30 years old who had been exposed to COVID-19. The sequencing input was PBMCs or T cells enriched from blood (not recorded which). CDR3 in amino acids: CASSEGFLAGGWGQETQYF. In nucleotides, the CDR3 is TGTGCCAGCAGTGAAGGGTTTCTAGCGGGGGGTTGGGGGCAAGAGACCCAGTACTTC.